These 20 T cell receptor beta chains originate from one sample sequenced in a study of blood T cells in healthy people across ages. Combining a sample-barcoded 5' primer with a J-beta primer mix, a second PCR ran for roughly 6 to 12 cycles. Via MiXCR, TCRdb re-called the 5' RACE reads, giving one row per CDR3 protein. The sample lists roughly 1.6 million distinct CDR3 sequences, 30% to 35% occurring once. Sequencing was performed on blood. The origin of the receptors is a woman aged 25 to 45 in good health.

This clonotype occurred a few times. J is TRBJ2-3 and V is TRBV20-1; 8 bases line up with TRBD2. Germline V gives CDR1 DFQATT, CDR2 SNEGSKA (reference sequence). V shed 4 bases and J 0 bases; nucleotides not matched to a gene: 12. The CDR3 spans 17 residues. For the CDR3, the DNA is TGCAGTGCTAATAAAGTAGCGGGGCAGACTAGCACAGATACGCAGTATTTT. The encoded protein is CSANKVAGQTSTDTQYF.

The chain employs TRBV29-1 and TRBJ1-2, with D uncertain. V lost 3 bases to trimming and J lost 1 base, with 12 bases between them. Per germline, CDR1 SQVTM and CDR2 ANQGSEA. This CDR3 region has 14 residues. For the CDR3, the DNA is TGCAGCGTTGATATCGCAGCGAGTAACTATGGCTACACCTTC. It encodes CSVDIAASNYGYTF.

The gene calls are TRBV10-3 and TRBJ2-1, with D perhaps matching TRBD1 (6 bases). This CDR3 has 14 residues. The germline V gene encodes CDR1 ENHRY and CDR2 SYGVKD. The CDR3 DNA reads TGTGCTACCAACTCGGGACAAAGCTACAATGAGCAGTTCTTC. It codes for CATNSGQSYNEQFF.

This clonotype appeared a few times. The gene calls are TRBV11-2 and TRBJ2-1, with 11 bases that match TRBD1. J lost 9 bases, V lost 1 base, and 8 bases had no gene match. Germline-derived CDR1 and CDR2 are SGHAT and FQNNGV. This CDR3 is 16 amino acids long. CDR3 in DNA: TGTGCCAGCAGCTTAGTACCGGGACAGGGGGTTTTTGAGCAGTTCTTC. It encodes CASSLVPGQGVFEQFF. Based on the CDR3 plus reference TRBV11-2 and TRBJ2-1, the full variable domain is EAGVAQSPRYKIIEKRQSVAFWCNPISGHATLYWYQQILGQGPKLLIQFQNNGVVDDSQLPKDRFSAERLKGVDSTLKIQPAKLEDSAVYLCASSLVPGQGVFEQFFGPGTRLTVL.

The chain uses TRBV4-1 and TRBJ2-7; TRBD2 agrees at 8 bases. The CDR3 runs to 15 residues. Germline V gives CDR1 MGHRA, CDR2 YSYEKL. V lost 0 bases to trimming and J lost 5 bases; unmatched junction nucleotides: 6. DNA for the CDR3: TGCGCCAGCAGCCAAGATCATGCGGGAGGCAACGAGCAGTACTTC. As protein: CASSQDHAGGNEQYF.

This clonotype was picked up a small number of times. This sequence joins TRBV20-1 and TRBJ2-3; no firm D call. V lost 0 bases and J lost 3, with 13 bases in between. Germline-derived CDR1 and CDR2 are DFQATT and SNEGSKA (reference sequence). The CDR3 length is 15 residues. CDR3 loop: CSARDLIVVTDTQYF. The CDR3 bases are TGCAGTGCTAGAGATTTGATAGTAGTTACAGATACGCAGTATTTT.

For this clonotype: The junction shows a germline mismatch at one end, possibly a read error. The chain carries TRBV9 and TRBJ2-1, with D perhaps matching TRBD1 or TRBD2 (6 bases each). This CDR3 has 13 residues. The V gene's germline CDR1 is SGDLS and CDR2 YYNGEE. The CDR3 DNA reads TGTGCCAGCAGCGTATCGGGGGACAATAAGCAGTTCTTC. This encodes CASSVSGDNKQFF.

V gene TRBV14 combines with J gene TRBJ2-7; no definite D call. The CDR3 consists of 15 residues. Germline lookup yields CDR1 SGHDN and CDR2 FVKESK. Trimming took 0 bases from V and 4 from J, leaving 13 bases between them. The CDR3 DNA is TGTGCCAGCAGCCAAGACAACTTTGCCTTTTACGAGCAGTACTTC. Its translation: CASSQDNFAFYEQYF.

This clonotype was detected a few times. The chain uses TRBV7-2 and TRBJ1-1; TRBD1 matches 7 bases. Germline loops: CDR1 SGHTA, CDR2 FQGNSA. This CDR3 spans 14 amino acids. V lost 5 bases and J lost 6; bases outside the gene matches: 9. As DNA, the CDR3 is TGTGCCAGCAGCACACGACAGGGAAGGGCTGAAGCTTTCTTT. This sequence encodes CASSTRQGRAEAFF.

The chain couples TRBV5-1 to TRBJ2-6, with 7 bases lining up with TRBD1. The CDR3 covers 17 residues. CDR1 SGHRS and CDR2 YFSETQ come from the germline V gene. The J segment lost 0 bases and the V segment lost 1 base, leaving 4 bases of the junction unmatched. The CDR3: CASSLWGTVSGANVLTF. The DNA of the CDR3 is TGCGCCAGCAGCTTGTGGGGGACAGTCTCTGGGGCCAACGTCCTGACTTTC.

The chain joins TRBV20-1 to TRBJ2-5, with D possibly TRBD2 on 5 matching bases. V lost 5 bases to trimming and J lost 11 bases, with 21 bases between them. The CDR3 extends over 13 amino acids. CDR1 DFQATT and CDR2 SNEGSKA come from the germline V gene (reference sequence). CDR3 DNA: TGCAGTGCTTTTCTAGCAGGCCACAATGAGCAGTACTTC. It is translated as CSAFLAGHNEQYF.

V is TRBV14 and J is TRBJ2-7, with 10 bases lining up with TRBD1. This CDR3 is built from 17 residues. Germline V gene lookup returns CDR1 SGHDN and CDR2 FVKESK. Trimming removed 2 bases from V and 1 base from J; junction bases left unmatched: 8. As DNA, the CDR3 is TGTGCCAGCAGCCAAACCCAAGGGACAGGGGAATCCTACGAGCAGTACTTC. Translating gives CASSQTQGTGESYEQYF. The variable domain in full, with the rest retrieved from reference TRBV14 and TRBJ2-7, is EAGVTQFPSHSVIEKGQTVTLRCDPISGHDNLYWYRRVMGKEIKFLLHFVKESKQDESGMPNNRFLAERTGGTYSTLKVQPAELEDSGVYFCASSQTQGTGESYEQYFGPGTRLTVT.

The rearrangement links TRBV18 to TRBJ2-3; the D gene is possibly TRBD1 (5 bases). Germline lookup yields CDR1 KGHSH and CDR2 LQKENI. The ends were cut back, 2 bases at V and 1 base at J, with 19 bases in the middle. This CDR3 spans 18 amino acids. The CDR3 loop is CASSPLIIVVGGTDTQYF. The DNA for the CDR3 is TGTGCCAGCTCACCATTAATCATCGTGGTAGGGGGCACAGATACGCAGTATTTT.

This clonotype has a handful of counts. CDR3 residues: CATSRVIYRGRTLSGNTIYF. The CDR3 DNA sequence: TGTGCCACCAGCAGAGTGATATACAGGGGTCGTACTCTGTCGGGAAACACCATATATTTT. The V and J genes are TRBV15 and TRBJ1-3; TRBD1 agrees at 7 bases. This CDR3 has 20 amino acids. The trim removed 1 base at V and 4 bases at J, leaving 19 bases unmatched. Germline values: CDR1 LNHNV, CDR2 YYDKDF (reference sequence).

The chain is built from TRBV20-1 and TRBJ2-3; the D gene is possibly TRBD1 (6 bases). Germline lookup yields CDR1 DFQATT and CDR2 SNEGSKA (reference sequence). This CDR3 region has 14 residues. Trimming cost V 6 bases and J 4 bases, with 17 bases left between them. The CDR3 bases are TGCAGTGCGGAGAGGGGGAGAAAGTCAGATACGCAGTATTTT. Translating gives CSAERGRKSDTQYF.

CDR3 sequence (DNA): TGTGCCAGCAGCCAACCCCGGGACGGAAGCTACGAGCAGTACTTC. Residues: CASSQPRDGSYEQYF. The V gene is TRBV3-1, the J gene TRBJ2-7, with D perhaps assigned TRBD1 or TRBD2 (5 bases each). Trimming took 2 bases from V and 3 from J, leaving 14 bases between them. CDR1 and CDR2 (germline): LGHDT, YNNKEL (reference sequence). CDR3 length: 15 residues.

The chain links TRBV6-6 to TRBJ1-2; D might be TRBD1 (6 bases). Per the germline V gene, CDR1 is MNHNY and CDR2 is SVGAGI (reference sequence). The CDR3 spans 14 residues. V lost 5 bases and J lost 5, with 15 bases in between. Written as DNA, the CDR3 is TGTGCCAGCAGTCCGACAGGCGGTTTTTATGGCTACACCTTC. It is translated as CASSPTGGFYGYTF.

V and J are TRBV20-1 and TRBJ2-7, with 8 bases aligning to TRBD1. The CDR3 has 14 amino acids. The V segment lost 6 bases and the J segment 7 bases; nucleotides outside the gene matches: 14. Germline CDR1 DFQATT, CDR2 SNEGSKA (reference sequence). The CDR3, as DNA: TGCAGTGCACTGCAGGGGGCCGGCTACAATGAGCAGTACTTC. Translating it yields CSALQGAGYNEQYF.

This chain connects TRBV27 to TRBJ1-5; D uncertain. The V gene lost 3 bases and the J gene lost 7 bases, with 10 bases spanning the gap. CDR3 length: 13 amino acids. The germline CDR1 and CDR2 sequences are MNHEY and SMNVEV (reference sequence). CDR3 sequence: CASSLAPWQPQHF. CDR3 nucleotide sequence: TGTGCCAGCAGTTTGGCCCCTTGGCAGCCCCAGCATTTT.

This clonotype has more than one count but fewer than ten. The V and J genes are TRBV6-1 and TRBJ2-1, with 8 bases matching TRBD1. The CDR3 consists of 14 residues. Germline V gene sequence: CDR1 MNHNS, CDR2 SASEGT. V dropped 11 bases and J dropped 6; count of bases not matched to a gene: 12. DNA of the CDR3: TGTGCCGCCCCCGATCCCGACAGGGGCAATGAGCAGTTCTTC. Its translation: CAAPDPDRGNEQFF.